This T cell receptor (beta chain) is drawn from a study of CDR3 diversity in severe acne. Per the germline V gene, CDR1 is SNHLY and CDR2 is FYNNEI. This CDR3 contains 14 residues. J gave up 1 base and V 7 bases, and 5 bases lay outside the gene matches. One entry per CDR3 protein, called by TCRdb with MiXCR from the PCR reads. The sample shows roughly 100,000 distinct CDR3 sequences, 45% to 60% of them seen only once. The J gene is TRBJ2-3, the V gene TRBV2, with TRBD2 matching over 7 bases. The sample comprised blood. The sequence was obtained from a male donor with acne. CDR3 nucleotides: TGTGCCAGCATTGGACGGGAGGGCACAGATACGCAGTATTTT. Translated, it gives CASIGREGTDTQYF.